This is a list of T cell receptor beta chains from one sample in a study of metastatic and nonmetastatic thyroid tumors. TCRdb used MiXCR to call clones anew from the PCR reads. The table lists tens of thousands of clones, approximately 20% of them singletons. The material sequenced was blood. These receptors all come from a male donor with papillary thyroid cancer or a benign thyroid nodule (not recorded which). Some clones in this sample may be carry-over from other donors' samples. Each CDR3 is given with its conserved first and last residue. The order of the fields is V gene, J gene, clone size, D gene, CDR3 DNA, CDR3 protein. The D gene is left open where the match is weak. A clone size is listed for some rows: how often the clone was seen (once, few, many), or a class if it is expanded.

TRBV28,TRBJ2-1,medium-sized,NA,TGTGCCAGCAGTTTACGGCTTTCTGAGCAGTTCTTC,CASSLRLSEQFF
TRBV12-3/TRBV12-4,TRBJ2-7,few,TRBD1,TGTGCCAGCAGTTTACAACGACAGGGGCGTTCCTACGAGCAGTACTTC,CASSLQRQGRSYEQYF
TRBV28,TRBJ2-7,few,TRBD1,TGTGCCAGCAGCTGGGGTGTGGTAACAGGGGTGGAGAACGAGCAGTACTTC,CASSWGVVTGVENEQYF
TRBV24-1,TRBJ2-2,many,NA,TGTGCCACCAGTTCAAAAACAGGGATGAGTCACGCCGGGGAGCTGTTTTTT,CATSSKTGMSHAGELFF
TRBV5-8,TRBJ1-2,many,NA,TGTGCCAGCAGCTTGGACAACTATGGCTACACCTTC,CASSLDNYGYTF
TRBV6-1,TRBJ2-2,medium-sized,NA,TGTGCCAGCAGTGAGTGGGGGGCGGCCGGGGAGCTGTTTTTT,CASSEWGAAGELFF
TRBV12-3/TRBV12-4,TRBJ2-1,medium-sized,NA,TGTGCCAGCAGTTTTTCCCTTGTGCAGTTCTTC,CASSFSLVQFF
TRBV5-1,TRBJ1-5,many,NA,TGCGCCAGCAGCTCGGAGGTTGGGGTTTATCAGCCCCAGCATTTT,CASSSEVGVYQPQHF
TRBV28,TRBJ2-7,medium-sized,NA,TGTGCCAGCAGTTCCCCGACCCCATCTCAGAAATACGAGCAGTACTTC,CASSSPTPSQKYEQYF
TRBV12-3/TRBV12-4,TRBJ2-2,medium-sized,TRBD1,TGTGCCAGCAGTCCACGGACAGGGAACACCGGGGAGCTGTTTTTT,CASSPRTGNTGELFF
TRBV9,TRBJ2-1,many,TRBD2,TGTGCCAGCAGCCCGGGGACTAGCGACCGAGACTACTACAATGAGCAGTTCTTC,CASSPGTSDRDYYNEQFF
TRBV5-1,TRBJ1-2,NA,TRBD1,TGCGCCAGCAGCCGGACAGGGGGGGACTATGGCTACACCTTC,CASSRTGGDYGYTF
TRBV6-1,TRBJ1-2,medium-sized,NA,TGTGCCAGCAGTCCCATGAGCTATGGCTACACCTTC,CASSPMSYGYTF
TRBV11-1,TRBJ2-7,NA,TRBD2,TGTGCCAGCAGCTCCGTAACTAGCGGTAACTACGAGCAGTACTTC,CASSSVTSGNYEQYF
TRBV11-1,TRBJ2-5,NA,NA,TGTGCCAGCAGCTTAGATATGTACCAAGAGACCCAGTACTTC,CASSLDMYQETQYF
TRBV10-3,TRBJ2-1,medium-sized,TRBD2,TGTGCCATCAGTGAGCCCGGGACTAGCGGTTACAATGAGCAGTTCTTC,CAISEPGTSGYNEQFF
TRBV24-1,TRBJ2-1,medium-sized,TRBD2,TGTGCCACCAGTGATACTGCCGGGACTAGCGGTTACAATGAGCAGTTCTTC,CATSDTAGTSGYNEQFF
TRBV5-4,TRBJ2-5,many,TRBD2,TGTGCCAGCAGCTTGGGGCTAGCGGGCCAAGAGACCCAGTACTTC,CASSLGLAGQETQYF
TRBV18,TRBJ2-3,many,NA,TGTGCCAGCTCACCACCCGGGGGTCATCACACAGATACGCAGTATTTT,CASSPPGGHHTDTQYF
TRBV10-2,TRBJ2-5,once,TRBD2,TGCGCCAGCAGCTCGGGACTAGCGGGAGTCTTTGCAACGGAGACCCAGTACTTC,CASSSGLAGVFATETQYF
TRBV10-2,TRBJ2-7,NA,TRBD2,TGCGCCAGCAGTGACACCCTAGCGGGAGGGCTGAAGAGCTCCTACGAGCAGTACTTC,CASSDTLAGGLKSSYEQYF
TRBV5-6,TRBJ1-1,NA,NA,TGTGCCAGCAGCTTGTCCGGGACGGCCGCTGAAGCTTTCTTT,CASSLSGTAAEAFF
TRBV9,TRBJ2-1,many,TRBD2,TGTGCCAGCACGGCTAGCGGGAGTTCCTCCTACAATGAGCAGTTCTTC,CASTASGSSSYNEQFF
TRBV20-1,TRBJ1-6,many,NA,TGCAGTGCCCGACAAGGGCCCCAGAATTCACCCCTCCACTTT,CSARQGPQNSPLHF
TRBV30,TRBJ2-5,many,NA,TGTGCCTGGAGTCCGACCGGGACATGGAAGACCCAGTACTTC,CAWSPTGTWKTQYF
TRBV6-1,TRBJ2-3,NA,TRBD2,TGTGCCACCAAAAAGCGGGAGGGCCTTAGAGATACGCAGTATTTT,CATKKREGLRDTQYF
TRBV6-2/TRBV6-3,TRBJ2-2,medium-sized,TRBD2,TGTGCCAGCAGTTTTACTAGCGGGAGGGCCACCGGGGAGCTGTTTTTT,CASSFTSGRATGELFF
TRBV27,TRBJ2-1,NA,TRBD2,TGTGCCAGCTCTCCCATGGCTAGCGGGGAGACCAATGAGCAGTTCTTC,CASSPMASGETNEQFF
TRBV2,TRBJ2-7,medium-sized,NA,TGTGCCAGCAGTGAAGGTCGCCGAACCTACGAGCAGTACTTC,CASSEGRRTYEQYF
TRBV6-1,TRBJ1-2,many,NA,TGTGCCAGCAGTGAAGCAGTCACCCATGGGGCAGGCCCCTATGGCTACACCTTC,CASSEAVTHGAGPYGYTF
TRBV6-5,TRBJ2-1,few,TRBD2,TGTGCCAGCAGGGCCGGGACTAGCAACAATGAGCAGTTCTTC,CASRAGTSNNEQFF
TRBV29-1,TRBJ2-7,many,NA,TGCAGCGTTTCAAAGACAAACTACTACGAGCAGTACTTC,CSVSKTNYYEQYF
TRBV2,TRBJ2-7,medium-sized,NA,TGTGCCAGCAGTGGGACAGCCCATCCCTCCTACGAGCAGTACTTC,CASSGTAHPSYEQYF
TRBV7-6,TRBJ2-7,NA,NA,TGTATCAGCAGCCCGAGAAGCTCCTACGAGCAGTACTTC,CISSPRSSYEQYF
TRBV4-1,TRBJ2-7,many,NA,TGCGCCAGCAGCCAAGACCCGTCGAGATACTACGAGCAGTACTTC,CASSQDPSRYYEQYF
TRBV10-3,TRBJ2-3,medium-sized,NA,TGTGCCATCAGGGGGGGCGGAGCAGATACGCAGTATTTT,CAIRGGGADTQYF
TRBV10-2,TRBJ2-7,NA,NA,TGCGCCCGTGGAACCCCCTACGATCAGTACTTC,CARGTPYDQYF
TRBV5-6,TRBJ1-1,many,NA,TGTGCCAGCAGCTTGGAAAGGATCATGAACACTGAAGCTTTCTTT,CASSLERIMNTEAFF